The next 23 T cell receptor beta chains were all read from a single sample in a study of blood T cell repertoires in COVID-19 (dated by TCRdb to 2020 to 2021). Libraries were made using the immunoSEQ multiplex PCR assay. This is the immuneACCESS table as TCRdb keeps it, with only in-frame sequences that have V and J called. A part of the clones is gone; compared with another copy, unresolved V genes explain less than half, and the rest is unexplained. The sample profile shows about 250,000 clones; about 70% of them were found once. The ten largest clones take up 3.3% of the sample. Sequenced sample: peripheral blood. The receptor source for this set is a woman older than 75 with acute or convalescent COVID-19.

This chain connects TRBV28 to TRBJ2-2; D is unresolved. The V end was cut by 6 bases, the J end by 1 base, with 9 bases between. Germline CDR1 is MDHEN and CDR2 is SYDVKM. This CDR3 contains 14 residues. The CDR3 region is CASSPKKNTGELFF. CDR3 coding DNA: TGTGCCAGCAGCCCTAAAAAGAACACCGGGGAGCTGTTTTTT.

The CDR3 spells CASSLEGSRLAGGWGTQYF. CDR3 in DNA: TGTGCCAGCAGCTTGGAAGGTTCTAGACTAGCGGGGGGCTGGGGGACCCAGTACTTC. The chain carries TRBV5-4 and TRBJ2-5, with TRBD2 matching over 13 bases. Germline CDR1 is SGHNT and CDR2 is YYREEE (reference sequence). V was pared by 0 bases and J by 7 bases, with 15 bases of the junction left unmatched. This CDR3 is 19 amino acids long.

The chain has TRBV3-1 (or the pseudogene TRBV3-2) and TRBJ1-6; D perhaps matches TRBD1 (6 bases). From germline, CDR1 is LGHDT and CDR2 YNNKEL (reference sequence). The ends were cut back, 4 bases at V and 5 bases at J, with 15 bases in the middle. The CDR3 has 16 residues. DNA of the CDR3: TGTGCCAGCAGCCCCGAGGGGGATCGGGATAATTCACCCCTCCACTTT. Residues: CASSPEGDRDNSPLHF.

The CDR3: CASSLGAGRSYEQYF. CDR3 nucleotide sequence: TGTGCCAGCAGCCTGGGCGCGGGGCGCTCCTACGAGCAGTACTTC. The chain combines TRBV7-2 with TRBJ2-7; maybe TRBD2 (6 bases). Germline V lookup: CDR1 SGHTA, CDR2 FQGNSA. This CDR3 has 15 amino acids. Trimming removed 5 bases from V and 0 bases from J, with 14 bases in between.

The chain has TRBV11-2 and TRBJ1-2; no clear D gene. This CDR3 has 14 residues. V was shortened by 2 bases and J by 6 bases, with 13 bases between the two germline ends. Germline CDR1 and CDR2: SGHAT and FQNNGV. CDR3 sequence reads: CASSLMGGWNGYTF. The CDR3 DNA reads as TGTGCCAGCAGCTTAATGGGAGGGTGGAATGGCTACACCTTC.

This rearrangement joins TRBV3-1 (or the pseudogene TRBV3-2) to TRBJ2-5; a possible D gene is TRBD2 (7 bases). There are 15 residues in the CDR3. V lost 1 base and J 5 bases, leaving 14 bases between the germline ends. Germline CDR1 and CDR2: LGHDT and YNNKEL (reference sequence). This CDR3 is CASSQGGGPRETQYF. CDR3 coding DNA: TGTGCCAGCAGCCAAGGCGGGGGCCCAAGGGAGACCCAGTACTTC.

This chain connects TRBV11-1 to TRBJ1-2, with 8 bases fitting TRBD1. V trimming: 5 bases; J trimming: 3 bases; junction bases outside the gene matches: 8. Germline values: CDR1 SGHAT, CDR2 FQDESV (reference sequence). The CDR3 runs to 15 residues. DNA of the CDR3: TGTGCCAGCAGCCCTTCCGGACAGGGAGACTATGGCTACACCTTC. It yields the protein CASSPSGQGDYGYTF.

V gene TRBV11-2 combines with J gene TRBJ2-3; a possible D gene is TRBD2 (7 bases). The germline V gene encodes CDR1 SGHAT and CDR2 FQNNGV. The CDR3 spans 11 residues. With 8 bases removed from V and 9 bases from J, the gap between germline ends came to 12 bases. The CDR3 bases are TGTGCCAGCCTAGGGGGGGGAACGCAGTATTTT. Its protein product is CASLGGGTQYF. The full variable domain, completed using reference TRBV11-2 and TRBJ2-3, is EAGVAQSPRYKIIEKRQSVAFWCNPISGHATLYWYQQILGQGPKLLIQFQNNGVVDDSQLPKDRFSAERLKGVDSTLKIQPAKLEDSAVYLCASLGGGTQYFGPGTRLTVL.

This clone has more than one count but fewer than ten. The chain links TRBV3-1 (or the pseudogene TRBV3-2) to TRBJ2-7; 13 nucleotides line up with TRBD2. CDR3 length: 13 amino acids. With 9 bases clipped from V and 5 bases from J, the junction kept 4 bases outside the gene matches. CDR1 is LGHDT, CDR2 YNNKEL, per germline (reference sequence). The CDR3 nucleotides read TGTGCCAGTCGGACTAGCGGGAGCCACGAGCAGTACTTC. Its protein is CASRTSGSHEQYF.

The V call is TRBV4-1, the J call TRBJ1-5; no reliable D call. The CDR3 contains 14 residues. V lost 2 bases and J 0 bases, leaving 5 bases between the germline ends. From germline, CDR1 is MGHRA and CDR2 YSYEKL. CDR3 in amino acids: CASSQQDSNQPQHF. In DNA, the CDR3 is TGCGCCAGCAGCCAACAGGATAGCAATCAGCCCCAGCATTTT.

This chain joins TRBV2 and TRBJ2-1, with 7 bases aligning to TRBD2. The CDR3 length is 12 residues. V trimming: 8 bases; J trimming: 8 bases; junction bases outside the gene matches: 6. CDR1 is SNHLY and CDR2 is FYNNEI in the germline V gene. CDR3 nucleotide sequence: TGTGCCAGCCGATTAGCGGGCCATGAGCAGTTCTTC. Translated, it gives CASRLAGHEQFF.

This clone appeared a few times. The chain recombines TRBV12-3 or TRBV12-4 with TRBJ2-7; 9 positions agree with TRBD1. Trimming removed 5 bases from V and 6 bases from J; junction bases left unmatched: 2. The CDR3 is made up of 12 amino acids. In DNA form, the CDR3 reads TGTGCCAGCAGTACGACAGGGGGCGAGCAGTACTTC. It codes for CASSTTGGEQYF.

The chain has TRBV18 and TRBJ2-2; 8 bases agree with TRBD1. The CDR3 extends over 16 amino acids. The V and J ends lost 2 bases and 5 bases, in that order; junction bases with no gene match: 7. CDR1 KGHSH and CDR2 LQKENI come from the germline V gene. The CDR3 DNA follows: TGTGCCAGCTCACCAGCAGGGGGCGCGTGGACCGGGGAGCTGTTTTTT. It yields the protein CASSPAGGAWTGELFF.

In this sample, this clone turned up many times. The chain is built from TRBV11-2 and TRBJ2-1; tentatively, D is TRBD2 (5 bases). Germline V gene sequence: CDR1 SGHAT, CDR2 FQNNGV. The V end was cut by 5 bases, the J end by 8 bases, with 19 bases between. This CDR3 region has 15 residues. CDR3 in amino acids: CASSRRTDLSDEQFF. As DNA, the CDR3 is TGTGCCAGCAGCCGTCGGACTGATTTGAGCGATGAGCAGTTCTTC.

This clone was counted once. The V gene is TRBV6-5, the J gene TRBJ2-7; 10 nucleotides line up with TRBD2. Germline trimming cut 7 bases from V and 0 bases from J; bases unmatched to any gene: 3. The CDR3 has 14 amino acids. The germline CDR1 and CDR2 sequences are MNHEY and SVGAGI. The CDR3 DNA reads as TGTGCCAGCACTCCTAGCGGGAGCTCCTACGAGCAGTACTTC. Residues: CASTPSGSSYEQYF.

The V call is TRBV7-8, the J call TRBJ1-1; D may be TRBD1 (5 bases). V was cut by 5 bases and J by 0 bases, with 10 bases left in between. The CDR3 runs 14 residues. Germline CDR1 and CDR2: SGHVS and FQNEAQ. The CDR3 sequence is CASSAGRMNTEAFF. The DNA of the CDR3 is TGTGCCAGCAGCGCGGGACGAATGAACACTGAAGCTTTCTTT.

In regard to this clone: Other DNA sequences in this specimen translate into the identical CDR3. The chain couples TRBV5-1 to TRBJ2-1; perhaps TRBD2 as D (6 bases). There are 13 residues in the CDR3. Trimming took 0 bases from V and 7 from J, leaving 8 bases between them. CDR1 and CDR2 from the germline V gene are SGHRS and YFSETQ. CDR3 region: CASSLAGGNEQFF. In DNA form, the CDR3 reads TGCGCCAGCAGCTTGGCCGGAGGGAATGAGCAGTTCTTC.

The chain carries TRBV21-1 and TRBJ1-1; the listed D gene, TRBD1, was not tested against the DNA. TRBV21-1 is reported as a pseudogene. This CDR3 has 18 amino acids. Here the CDR3 DNA reads TGTGCCAGCAGCAAAGTTTCGGGCAGGGGGCGATTGATCACTGAAGCTTTCTTT. Protein: CASSKVSGRGRLITEAFF.

The chain has TRBV27 and TRBJ2-1; 7 bases fit TRBD1. Germline trimming cut 6 bases from V and 2 bases from J; bases unmatched to any gene: 10. The V gene's germline CDR1 is MNHEY and CDR2 SMNVEV (reference sequence). This CDR3 contains 16 residues. The CDR3 is CASSRRTGFPYNEQFF. The CDR3 DNA sequence: TGTGCCAGCAGCCGCCGGACAGGCTTTCCCTACAATGAGCAGTTCTTC.

CDR3 in amino acids: CATRMGVGMVANYGYTF. The DNA of the CDR3 is TGTGCCACCAGGATGGGCGTTGGAATGGTTGCTAACTATGGCTACACCTTC. The genes are TRBV15 and TRBJ1-2; D is unclear. V was trimmed by 6 bases and J by 0 bases, leaving 20 bases between them. The CDR3 covers 17 residues. Germline-derived CDR1 and CDR2 are LNHNV and YYDKDF (reference sequence).

The CDR3 sequence: CASSKGTASGGTYNEQFF. The CDR3 DNA reads TGTGCCAGCAGCAAAGGGACAGCGAGCGGGGGAACTTACAATGAGCAGTTCTTC. The chain links TRBV21-1 to TRBJ2-1; the tabulated D call, TRBD2, remains unverified against the DNA. TRBV21-1 is assigned pseudogene status. This CDR3 region has 18 residues.

The gene calls are TRBV7-8 and TRBJ1-3, with D hard to call. CDR3 length: 16 amino acids. Between the trimmed V and J ends, which lost 0 bases and 0 bases, there was a span of 9 bases. The germline V gene encodes CDR1 SGHVS and CDR2 FQNEAQ. The CDR3 sequence: CASSLALLSSGNTIYF. The CDR3 DNA is TGTGCCAGCAGCTTAGCCCTCCTTTCCTCTGGAAACACCATATATTTT.

The V gene is TRBV28, the J gene TRBJ1-4; D unresolved. Germline V gene lookup returns CDR1 MDHEN and CDR2 SYDVKM. This CDR3 contains 11 residues. The germline V and J ends were trimmed by 6 bases and 8 bases, with 7 bases remaining between them. Here the CDR3 reads CASRLYEKLFF. Written as DNA, the CDR3 is TGTGCCAGCAGGCTATACGAAAAACTGTTTTTT.